Following are 23 T cell receptor beta chains from one sample sequenced in a study of a mutant IDH1 vaccine in newly diagnosed glioma. Measured with immunoSEQ multiplex PCR; TCRdb has only the in-frame clones, and not every one. In the table there are roughly 110,000 clones, almost 90% of which are singletons. Their cognate antigens are unknown. Time point reported: week 11, during vaccination. What each vaccine dose contained was 300 ug of mutant IDH1 20-mer peptide, accompanied by topical imiquimod. The starting material was PBMCs, obtained from a glioma patient whose treatment included an IDH1 peptide vaccine. The receptors were gathered from a woman aged 50 to 60 with glioma.

The chain employs TRBV7-9 and TRBJ2-7, with D maybe TRBD2 (5 bases). V was shortened by 7 bases and J by 3 bases, with 13 bases between the two germline ends. This CDR3 spans 13 amino acids. CDR1 and CDR2 (germline): SEHNR, FQNEAQ (reference sequence). The CDR3, as DNA: TGTGCCAGCAACCCGGGAAATTTCTACGAGCAGTACTTC. This gives the protein CASNPGNFYEQYF.

The V call is TRBV27, the J call TRBJ2-7; D ambiguous. Per germline, CDR1 MNHEY and CDR2 SMNVEV (reference sequence). The V end was cut by 2 bases, the J end by 1 base, with 9 bases between. The CDR3 runs 14 residues. As DNA, the CDR3 is TGTGCCAGCAGTTTAAACCGCCTTTCCTACGAGCAGTACTTC. This codes for CASSLNRLSYEQYF.

The CDR3 nucleotides read TGTGCCAGCAGTGCACAGGGGGCTCGGAACACTGAAGCTTTCTTT. Translating it yields CASSAQGARNTEAFF. The chain couples TRBV2 to TRBJ1-1; 9 bases align to TRBD1. CDR3 length equals 15 residues. Germline V gene data show CDR1 as SNHLY and CDR2 as FYNNEI. Losses at the gene ends were 4 bases for V and 1 base for J; bases not matched to a gene: 4.

J is TRBJ1-2 and V is TRBV6-5; D not resolved. V was shortened by 0 bases and J by 5 bases, with 7 bases between the two germline ends. CDR1 is MNHEY and CDR2 is SVGAGI in the germline V gene. The CDR3 length is 13 residues. The CDR3 sequence is CASSYSAGYGYTF. DNA for the CDR3: TGTGCCAGCAGTTACTCGGCGGGTTATGGCTACACCTTC.

The CDR3 spells CASSRGAYEQYF. CDR3 nucleotide sequence: TGTGCCAGCAGCAGAGGTGCCTACGAGCAGTACTTC. The V call is TRBV7-9, the J call TRBJ2-5; D ambiguous. The J call may be incorrect, as the DNA end agrees better with TRBJ2-7. The CDR3 contains 12 residues. Germline-derived CDR1 and CDR2 are SEHNR and FQNEAQ (reference sequence).

This chain uses TRBV9 with TRBJ2-3; maybe TRBD1 (5 bases). V was clipped by 1 base and J by 4 bases, with 10 bases between them. Germline CDR1 and CDR2: SGDLS and YYNGEE. This CDR3 is built from 14 residues. CDR3 region: CASSVMQGSDTQYF. For the CDR3, the DNA is TGTGCCAGCAGCGTAATGCAGGGCTCAGATACGCAGTATTTT.

The table lists this clone with a count of one. The chain carries TRBV6-6 and TRBJ2-1, with a weak D call TRBD2 (6 bases). Looked up from germline, CDR1 is MNHNY and CDR2 is SVGAGI (reference sequence). The V end lost 5 bases, the J end lost 4 bases, and 15 bases lay between the germline ends. The CDR3 contains 15 residues. CDR3 protein: CASSPLAEGYNEQFF. CDR3 DNA: TGTGCCAGCAGTCCCTTAGCGGAGGGGTACAATGAGCAGTTCTTC.

The chain is built from TRBV2 and TRBJ2-3; 8 nucleotides align to TRBD2. CDR3 length equals 15 residues. The V and J ends lost 2 bases and 7 bases, in that order; junction bases with no gene match: 8. Germline CDR1 reads SNHLY; CDR2 reads FYNNEI. The CDR3, as DNA: TGTGCCAGCAGTGAAACCAGCGGGAGTTCTTATACGCAGTATTTT. This gives the protein CASSETSGSSYTQYF.

The gene calls are TRBV30 and TRBJ2-7; weak D call: TRBD2 (6 bases). This CDR3 comprises 13 residues. Germline CDR1 GTSNPN, CDR2 SVGIG (reference sequence). With 4 bases removed from V and 0 bases from J, the gap between germline ends came to 10 bases. The CDR3 loop reads CAWTSAFSYEQYF. CDR3 nucleotide sequence: TGTGCCTGGACTAGCGCCTTCTCCTACGAGCAGTACTTC.

This clone was counted ten times or more. The rearrangement joins TRBV27 to TRBJ1-1; D gene unclear. The CDR3 is made up of 12 amino acids. Germline CDR1 and CDR2: MNHEY and SMNVEV (reference sequence). Trimming left V 6 bases short and J 11 bases short, with 16 bases between. The CDR3 DNA is TGTGCCAGCAGGCAGCGGGATAATTCCGCTTTCTTT. The encoded protein is CASRQRDNSAFF.

The chain couples TRBV6-1 to TRBJ2-7; a possible D gene is TRBD2 (5 bases). The CDR3 is 14 amino acids. The germline V and J ends were trimmed by 7 bases and 6 bases, with 19 bases remaining between them. The germline V gene encodes CDR1 MNHNS and CDR2 SASEGT. As DNA, the CDR3 is TGTGCCAGCATAAGGACCCGGGATCGGGGCGAGCAGTACTTC. Encoded protein: CASIRTRDRGEQYF.

The chain uses TRBV28 and TRBJ2-1; 8 nucleotides match TRBD2. This CDR3 has 16 amino acids. CDR1 and CDR2 (germline): MDHEN, SYDVKM. V trimming: 5 bases; J trimming: 0 bases; junction bases outside the gene matches: 6. CDR3 coding DNA: TGTGCCAGCAGTCCTGGTGCGGGAGGCTCCTACAATGAGCAGTTCTTC. Its protein is CASSPGAGGSYNEQFF.

The chain is built from TRBV19 and TRBJ2-2; D might be TRBD1 (5 bases). Trimming cost V 3 bases and J 5 bases, with 16 bases left between them. The CDR3 loop spans 16 amino acids. Germline assignment: CDR1 LNHDA and CDR2 SQIVND (reference sequence). The CDR3 protein is CASSIRTGTDTGELFF. Here the CDR3 DNA reads TGTGCCAGTAGTATTAGAACAGGAACAGATACCGGGGAGCTGTTTTTT.

CDR3: CASSTSGELFF. The CDR3 bases are TGTGCCAGCAGTACCTCGGGGGAGCTGTTTTTT. This chain connects TRBV27 to TRBJ2-2; D is ambiguous. This CDR3 is built from 11 residues. Germline loops: CDR1 MNHEY, CDR2 SMNVEV (reference sequence). Deletions cut 5 bases from V and 8 bases from J, with 6 bases between.

J is TRBJ2-1 and V is TRBV5-5, with 9 bases that match TRBD1. After removal of 4 bases from V and 7 bases from J, the junction contained 3 bases not matched to a gene. Germline CDR1 and CDR2: SGHKS and YYEKEE (reference sequence). CDR3 size: 13 residues. This chain's CDR3 is CASSLQGANEQFF. The DNA of the CDR3 is TGTGCCAGCAGCCTACAGGGGGCAAATGAGCAGTTCTTC.

V and J are TRBV9 and TRBJ2-3, with TRBD2 matching over 11 bases. The V segment lost 3 bases and the J segment 3 bases; nucleotides outside the gene matches: 3. The CDR3 has 15 amino acids. CDR1 is SGDLS, CDR2 YYNGEE, per germline. DNA for the CDR3: TGTGCCAGCAGCGCCCGGACTAGCGGGACAGATACGCAGTATTTT. Its translation: CASSARTSGTDTQYF.

This clone was seen a few times. The chain has TRBV5-4 and TRBJ1-2; 8 bases are a match to TRBD1. CDR1 and CDR2 (germline): SGHNT, YYREEE (reference sequence). The CDR3 totals 15 residues. Losses at the gene ends were 4 bases for V and 0 bases for J; bases not matched to a gene: 5. Here the CDR3 DNA reads TGTGCCAGCAGCCCCGAGACAGGGGCTAACTATGGCTACACCTTC. Protein product: CASSPETGANYGYTF.

The V call is TRBV30, the J call TRBJ2-2; weak D call: TRBD2 (6 bases). This CDR3 has 13 amino acids. Trimming stripped 5 bases from V and 4 bases from J, with 11 bases between. Germline V gene data show CDR1 as GTSNPN and CDR2 as SVGIG (reference sequence). The CDR3 DNA follows: TGTGCCTGGGCGGGACGGGGCACCGGGGAGCTGTTTTTT. This encodes CAWAGRGTGELFF. Full variable domain (missing parts from reference TRBV30 and TRBJ2-2): SQTIHQWPATLVQPVGSPLSLECTVEGTSNPNLYWYRQAAGRGLQLLFYSVGIGQISSEVPQNLSASRPQDRQFILSSKKLLLSDSGFYLCAWAGRGTGELFFGEGSRLTVL.

The CDR3 spells CASSQGQGVETQYF. The CDR3 nucleotides are TGTGCCAGCAGCCAAGGACAGGGGGTAGAGACCCAGTACTTC. V is TRBV4-2 and J is TRBJ2-5, with 9 bases identical to TRBD1. V gave up 1 base and J gave up 4 bases; unmatched junction bases: 1. CDR1 is LGHNA and CDR2 is YNFKEQ in the germline V gene. The CDR3 covers 14 residues.

The genes are TRBV10-3 and TRBJ2-3, with D perhaps TRBD1 (6 bases). Between the trimmed V and J ends, which lost 2 bases and 5 bases, there was a span of 14 bases. The CDR3 is 15 amino acids. Germline V gene data show CDR1 as ENHRY and CDR2 as SYGVKD. Here the CDR3 DNA reads TGTGCCATCAGTGAGCTAGGGGGTAACGGAGATACGCAGTATTTT. It encodes CAISELGGNGDTQYF.

The J gene is TRBJ2-7, the V gene TRBV20-1, with a tentative D call TRBD1 (5 bases). The CDR3 runs to 11 residues. V shed 6 bases and J shed 7 bases, with 13 bases lying between them. Germline V gene sequence: CDR1 DFQATT, CDR2 SNEGSKA (reference sequence). For the CDR3, the DNA is TGCAGTGCCCAAAGATACAGGGAGCAGTACTTC. Its protein product is CSAQRYREQYF.

V usage is TRBV30 and J usage is TRBJ2-2, with D perhaps TRBD1 (5 bases). From germline, CDR1 is GTSNPN and CDR2 SVGIG (reference sequence). This CDR3 has 15 residues. Trimming removed 0 bases at V and 5 bases at J, with 13 bases between. CDR3 nucleotide sequence: TGTGCCTGGAGTGTGATTTTAGGGGCGACCGGGGAGCTGTTTTTT. Its translation is CAWSVILGATGELFF.

This clone was observed a few times. The chain employs TRBV30 and TRBJ1-2; no clear D gene. Germline V gene lookup returns CDR1 GTSNPN and CDR2 SVGIG (reference sequence). V was shortened by 0 bases and J by 2 bases, with 7 bases between the two germline ends. The CDR3 is made up of 13 amino acids. The CDR3 is CAWSVGVNYGYTF. In DNA, the CDR3 is TGTGCCTGGAGTGTAGGAGTGAACTATGGCTACACCTTC.